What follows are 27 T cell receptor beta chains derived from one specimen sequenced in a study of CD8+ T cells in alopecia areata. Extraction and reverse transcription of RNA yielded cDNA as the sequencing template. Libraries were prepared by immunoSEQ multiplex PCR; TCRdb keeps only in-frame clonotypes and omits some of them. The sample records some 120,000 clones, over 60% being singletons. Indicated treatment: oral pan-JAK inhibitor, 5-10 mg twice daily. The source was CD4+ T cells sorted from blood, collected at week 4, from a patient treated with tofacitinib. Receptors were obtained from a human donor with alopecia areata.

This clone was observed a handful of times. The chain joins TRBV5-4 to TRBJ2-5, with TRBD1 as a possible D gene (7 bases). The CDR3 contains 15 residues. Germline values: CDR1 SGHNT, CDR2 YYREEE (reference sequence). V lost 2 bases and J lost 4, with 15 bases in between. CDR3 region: CASSFDREDVETQYF. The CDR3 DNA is TGTGCCAGCAGCTTCGACAGGGAGGATGTAGAGACCCAGTACTTC.

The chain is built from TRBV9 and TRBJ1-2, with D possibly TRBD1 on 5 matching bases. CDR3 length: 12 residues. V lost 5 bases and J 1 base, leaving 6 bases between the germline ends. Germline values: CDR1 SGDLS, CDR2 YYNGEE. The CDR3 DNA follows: TGTGCCAGCAGGGGGGGTAACTATGGCTACACCTTC. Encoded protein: CASRGGNYGYTF.

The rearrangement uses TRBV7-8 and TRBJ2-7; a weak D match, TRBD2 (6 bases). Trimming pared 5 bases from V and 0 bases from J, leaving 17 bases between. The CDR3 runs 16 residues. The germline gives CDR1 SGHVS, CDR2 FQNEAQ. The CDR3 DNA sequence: TGTGCCAGCAGCCCCACGGGACTTGAACTCTCCTACGAGCAGTACTTC. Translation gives CASSPTGLELSYEQYF.

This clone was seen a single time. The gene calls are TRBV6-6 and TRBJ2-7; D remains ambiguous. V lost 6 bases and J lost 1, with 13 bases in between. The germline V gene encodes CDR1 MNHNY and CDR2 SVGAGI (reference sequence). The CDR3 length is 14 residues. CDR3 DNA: TGTGCCAGCAGCCCCCGCGTGGGGTCCTACGAGCAGTACTTC. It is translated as CASSPRVGSYEQYF.

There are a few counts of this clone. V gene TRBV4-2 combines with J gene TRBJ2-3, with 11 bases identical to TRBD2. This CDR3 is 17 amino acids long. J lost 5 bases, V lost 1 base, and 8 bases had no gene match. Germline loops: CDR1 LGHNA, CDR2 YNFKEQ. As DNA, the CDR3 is TGTGCCAGCAGCCAAGGGCGTAGCGGGGGGGCCAAAGATACGCAGTATTTT. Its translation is CASSQGRSGGAKDTQYF.

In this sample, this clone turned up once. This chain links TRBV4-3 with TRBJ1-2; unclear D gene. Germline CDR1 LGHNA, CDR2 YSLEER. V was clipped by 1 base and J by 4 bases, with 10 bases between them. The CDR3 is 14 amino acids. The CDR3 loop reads CASSQVSGIYGYTF. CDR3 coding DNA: TGCGCCAGCAGCCAAGTGTCCGGAATCTATGGCTACACCTTC.

The CDR3 region has the DNA TGCGCCAGCAGCACGGGACAGGCGGAGACCCAGTACTTC. It translates to CASSTGQAETQYF. The J gene is TRBJ2-5, the V gene TRBV5-1, with 8 bases fitting TRBD1. Germline trimming cut 4 bases from V and 5 bases from J; bases unmatched to any gene: 4. The germline V gene encodes CDR1 SGHRS and CDR2 YFSETQ. The CDR3 runs to 13 residues.

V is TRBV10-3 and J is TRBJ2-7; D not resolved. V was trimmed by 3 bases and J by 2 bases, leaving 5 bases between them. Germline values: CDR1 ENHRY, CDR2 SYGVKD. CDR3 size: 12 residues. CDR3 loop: CAISDYTYEQYF. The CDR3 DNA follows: TGTGCCATCAGTGATTACACCTACGAGCAGTACTTC.

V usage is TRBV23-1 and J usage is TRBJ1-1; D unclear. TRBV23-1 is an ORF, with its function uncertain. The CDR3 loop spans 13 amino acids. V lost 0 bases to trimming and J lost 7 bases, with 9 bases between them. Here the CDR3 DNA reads TGCGCCAGCAGTCAATCAGCCACGTTTGAAGCTTTCTTT. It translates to CASSQSATFEAFF.

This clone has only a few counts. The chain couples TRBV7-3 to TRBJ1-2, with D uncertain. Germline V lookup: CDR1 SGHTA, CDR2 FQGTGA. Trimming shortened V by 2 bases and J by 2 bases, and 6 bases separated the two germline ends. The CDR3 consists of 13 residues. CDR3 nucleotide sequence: TGTGCCAGCAGCTTACATGGGAACTATGGCTACACCTTC. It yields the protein CASSLHGNYGYTF.

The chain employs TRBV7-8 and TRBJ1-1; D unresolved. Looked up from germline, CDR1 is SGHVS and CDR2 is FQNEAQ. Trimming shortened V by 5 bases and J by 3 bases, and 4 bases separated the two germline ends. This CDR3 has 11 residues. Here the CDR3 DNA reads TGTGCCAGCAGCCCGCACACTGAAGCTTTCTTT. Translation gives CASSPHTEAFF. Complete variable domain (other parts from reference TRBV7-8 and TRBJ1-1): GAGVSQSPRYKVAKRGQDVALRCDPISGHVSLFWYQQALGQGPEFLTYFQNEAQLDKSGLPSDRFFAERPEGSVSTLKIQRTQQEDSAVYLCASSPHTEAFFGQGTRLTVV.

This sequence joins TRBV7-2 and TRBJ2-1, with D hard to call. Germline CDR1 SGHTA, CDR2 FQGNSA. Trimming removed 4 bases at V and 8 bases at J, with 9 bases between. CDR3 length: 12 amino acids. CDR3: CASSSSGYEQFF. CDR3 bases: TGTGCCAGCAGCTCTAGTGGGTATGAGCAGTTCTTC.

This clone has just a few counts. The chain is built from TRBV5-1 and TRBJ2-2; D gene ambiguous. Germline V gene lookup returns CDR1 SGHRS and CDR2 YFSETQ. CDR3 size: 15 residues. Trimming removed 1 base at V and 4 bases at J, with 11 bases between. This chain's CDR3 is CASSLRTSGTGELFF. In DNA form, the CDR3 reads TGCGCCAGCAGCTTGAGGACGTCGGGCACCGGGGAGCTGTTTTTT.

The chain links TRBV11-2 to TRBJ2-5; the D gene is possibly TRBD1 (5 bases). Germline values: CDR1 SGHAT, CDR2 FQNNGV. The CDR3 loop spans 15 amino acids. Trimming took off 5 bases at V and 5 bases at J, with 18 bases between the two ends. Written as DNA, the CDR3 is TGTGCCAGCAGCCCTGACTCACACCCAGGGGAGACCCAGTACTTC. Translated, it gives CASSPDSHPGETQYF.

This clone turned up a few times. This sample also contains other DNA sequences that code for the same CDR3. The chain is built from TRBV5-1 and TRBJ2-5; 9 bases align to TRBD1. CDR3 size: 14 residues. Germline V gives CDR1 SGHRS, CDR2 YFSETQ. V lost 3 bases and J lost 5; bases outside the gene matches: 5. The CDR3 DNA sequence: TGCGCCAGCAGCTCCGGACAGGGGCGGGAGACCCAGTACTTC. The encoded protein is CASSSGQGRETQYF.

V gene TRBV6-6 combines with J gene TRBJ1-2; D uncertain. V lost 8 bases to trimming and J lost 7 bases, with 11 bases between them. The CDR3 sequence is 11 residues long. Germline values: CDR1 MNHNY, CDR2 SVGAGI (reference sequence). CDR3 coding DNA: TGTGCCAGCGGAGCAGAGGGTGGCTACACCTTC. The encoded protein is CASGAEGGYTF.

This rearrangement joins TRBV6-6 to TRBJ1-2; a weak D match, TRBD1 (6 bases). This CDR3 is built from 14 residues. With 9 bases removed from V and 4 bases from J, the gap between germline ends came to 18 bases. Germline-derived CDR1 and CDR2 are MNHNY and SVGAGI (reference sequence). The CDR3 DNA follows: TGTGCCAGAATTGACAGGAGAAGGGGCTATGGCTACACCTTC. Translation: CARIDRRRGYGYTF.

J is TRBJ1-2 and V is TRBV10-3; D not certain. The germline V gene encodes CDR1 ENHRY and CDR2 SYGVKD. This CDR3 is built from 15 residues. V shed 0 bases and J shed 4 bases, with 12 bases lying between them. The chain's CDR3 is CAISESIKGTYGYTF. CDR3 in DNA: TGTGCCATCAGTGAGTCCATCAAGGGAACCTATGGCTACACCTTC.

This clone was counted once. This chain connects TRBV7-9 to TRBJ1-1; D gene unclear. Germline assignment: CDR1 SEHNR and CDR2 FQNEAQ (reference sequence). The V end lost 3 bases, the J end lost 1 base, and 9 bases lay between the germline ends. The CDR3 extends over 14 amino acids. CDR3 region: CASSFGGGNTEAFF. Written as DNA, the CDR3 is TGTGCCAGCAGCTTTGGAGGAGGGAACACTGAAGCTTTCTTT.

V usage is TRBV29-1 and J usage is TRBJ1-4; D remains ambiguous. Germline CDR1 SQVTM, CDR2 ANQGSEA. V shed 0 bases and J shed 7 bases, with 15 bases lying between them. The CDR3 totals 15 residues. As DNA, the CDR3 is TGCAGCGTTGAAGAACGATCGAAGGTAGTTGAAAAACTGTTTTTT. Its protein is CSVEERSKVVEKLFF. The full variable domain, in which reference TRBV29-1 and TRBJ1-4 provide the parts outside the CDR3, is SAVISQKPSRDICQRGTSLTIQCQVDSQVTMMFWYRQQPGQSLTLIATANQGSEATYESGFVIDKFPISRPNLTFSTLTVSNMSPEDSSIYLCSVEERSKVVEKLFFGSGTQLSVL.

The CDR3 reads CASSDTGSYEQYF. The CDR3 coding sequence is TGTGCCAGCAGCGATACCGGGAGCTACGAGCAGTACTTC. V and J are TRBV6-5 and TRBJ2-7; possibly TRBD2 for D (6 bases). Germline lookup yields CDR1 MNHEY and CDR2 SVGAGI. CDR3 size: 13 residues. V lost 6 bases and J 3 bases, leaving 12 bases between the germline ends.

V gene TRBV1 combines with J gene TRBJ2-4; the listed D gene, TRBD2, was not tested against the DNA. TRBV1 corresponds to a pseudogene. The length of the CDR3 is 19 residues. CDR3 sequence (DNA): TGCACCAGCAGCCACCAGACTAGCGGGGGGCGACTAGCCAAAAACATTCAGTACTTC. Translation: CTSSHQTSGGRLAKNIQYF.

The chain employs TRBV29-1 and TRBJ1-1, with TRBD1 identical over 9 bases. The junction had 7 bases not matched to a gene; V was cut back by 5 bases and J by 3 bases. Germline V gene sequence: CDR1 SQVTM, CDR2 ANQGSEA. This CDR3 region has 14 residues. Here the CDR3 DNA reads TGCAGCGTTACACAGGGGGCGGGGGACACTGAAGCTTTCTTT. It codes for CSVTQGAGDTEAFF.

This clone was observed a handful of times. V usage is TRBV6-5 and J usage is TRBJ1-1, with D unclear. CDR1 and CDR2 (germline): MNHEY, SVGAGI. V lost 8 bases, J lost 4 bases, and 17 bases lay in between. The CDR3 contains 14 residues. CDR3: CASRLWDRGTEAFF. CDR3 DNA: TGTGCCAGCCGTCTGTGGGATCGCGGCACTGAAGCTTTCTTT.

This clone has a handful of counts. The CDR3: CASSPIGLADGLGELFF. CDR3 DNA sequence: TGTGCCAGCAGCCCTATCGGACTAGCCGACGGACTTGGGGAGCTGTTTTTT. The chain has TRBV7-2 and TRBJ2-2; 8 bases are shared with TRBD2. Trimming removed 5 bases from V and 8 bases from J; junction bases left unmatched: 16. This CDR3 has 17 residues. In germline, CDR1 is SGHTA, CDR2 FQGNSA.

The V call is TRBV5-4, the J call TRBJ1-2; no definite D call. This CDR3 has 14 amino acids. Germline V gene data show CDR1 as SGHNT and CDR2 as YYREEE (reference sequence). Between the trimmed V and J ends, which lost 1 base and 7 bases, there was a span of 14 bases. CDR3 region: CASSLLEGIRGYTF. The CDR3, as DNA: TGTGCCAGCAGCTTGCTGGAGGGAATCCGTGGCTACACCTTC.

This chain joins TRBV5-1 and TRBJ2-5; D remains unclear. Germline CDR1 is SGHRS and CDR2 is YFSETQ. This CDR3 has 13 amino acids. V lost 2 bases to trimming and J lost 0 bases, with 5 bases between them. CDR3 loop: CASSFTDQETQYF. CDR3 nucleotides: TGCGCCAGCAGCTTCACAGACCAAGAGACCCAGTACTTC.